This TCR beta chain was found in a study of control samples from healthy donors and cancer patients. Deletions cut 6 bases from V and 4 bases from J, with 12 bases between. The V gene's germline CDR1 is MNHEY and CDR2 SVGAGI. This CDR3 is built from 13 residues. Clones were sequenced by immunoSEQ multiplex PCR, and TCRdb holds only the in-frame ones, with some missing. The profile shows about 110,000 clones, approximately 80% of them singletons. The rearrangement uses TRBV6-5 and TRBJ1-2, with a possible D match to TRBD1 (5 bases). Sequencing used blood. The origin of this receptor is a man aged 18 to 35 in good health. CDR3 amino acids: CASSPDIFYGYTF. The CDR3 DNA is TGTGCCAGCAGCCCGGACATATTCTATGGCTACACCTTC.